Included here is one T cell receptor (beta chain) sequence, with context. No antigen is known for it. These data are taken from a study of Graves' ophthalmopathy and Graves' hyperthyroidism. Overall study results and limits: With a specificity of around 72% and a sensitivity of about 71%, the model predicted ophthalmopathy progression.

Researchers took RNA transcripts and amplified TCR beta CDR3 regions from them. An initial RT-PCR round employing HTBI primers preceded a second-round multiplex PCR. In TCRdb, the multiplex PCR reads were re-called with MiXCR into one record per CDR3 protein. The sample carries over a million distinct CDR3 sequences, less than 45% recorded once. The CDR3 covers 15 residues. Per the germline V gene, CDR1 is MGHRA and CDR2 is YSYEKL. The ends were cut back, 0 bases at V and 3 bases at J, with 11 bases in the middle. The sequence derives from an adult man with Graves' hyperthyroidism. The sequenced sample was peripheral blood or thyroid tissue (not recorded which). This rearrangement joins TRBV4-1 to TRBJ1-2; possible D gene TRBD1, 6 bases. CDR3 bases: TGCGCCAGCAGCCAAGACGGCGACAGGTACTATGGCTACACCTTC. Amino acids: CASSQDGDRYYGYTF.